A selection of T cell receptor beta chains follows, all from one sample in a study of OX40 agonist ivuxolimab in advanced cancers. The table came from immunoSEQ multiplex PCR; TCRdb's copy has only in-frame clones and leaves some out. The sample comprises about 57,000 clones, 75% to 85% of which are singletons, and 3% to 3.5% rests with the top ten. Sequenced here: CD4+ or CD8+ T cells sorted from blood, sampled in a trial of the OX40 agonist ivuxolimab. The source is an adult with an advanced solid tumor such as melanoma, head and neck, liver or kidney cancer. Both conserved end residues are part of each CDR3. The D gene is left open where the match is weak. Where a row states a size, it is once, few, many or the class of an expanded clone; other rows omit it.

v_call,clone_size,d_call,j_call,cdr3_nt,cdr3_aa
TRBV29-1,NA,NA,TRBJ2-2,TGCAGCGTTACAGAATCCGGGGAGCTGTTTTTT,CSVTESGELFF
TRBV11-2,NA,NA,TRBJ2-5,TGTGCCAGCAGCTTTTCAGGGGAAGAGACCCAGTACTTC,CASSFSGEETQYF
TRBV5-4,NA,NA,TRBJ2-1,TGTGCCAGCAGCTTAATCGAGAGCTCCTACAATGAGCAGTTCTTC,CASSLIESSYNEQFF
TRBV6-5,NA,TRBD1,TRBJ2-7,TGTGCCAGCAGTAGACAGGGACCTTCCTACGAGCAGTACTTC,CASSRQGPSYEQYF
TRBV6-5,NA,NA,TRBJ1-1,TGTGCCAGCACCCAACGGGGCAAGAACACTGAAGCTTTCTTT,CASTQRGKNTEAFF
TRBV30,NA,TRBD1,TRBJ1-5,TGTGCCTGGGATAGACAGGGGCTCAATCAGCCCCAGCATTTT,CAWDRQGLNQPQHF
TRBV7-9,NA,NA,TRBJ1-4,TGTGCCAGCAGCTTTGAAACTGGAAAACTGTTTTTT,CASSFETGKLFF
TRBV5-4,once,TRBD1,TRBJ1-1,TGTGCCAGCAGCGTCCGGGACAGGGAAGGAGCTTTCTTT,CASSVRDREGAFF
TRBV6-1,NA,NA,TRBJ2-1,TGTGCCAGCAGTGAAACTCTTGTTGGAGCGGCCTCCTACAATGAGCAGTTCTTC,CASSETLVGAASYNEQFF
TRBV6-5,NA,NA,TRBJ1-1,TGTGCCAGCAGTGGACAATCTGAAGCTTTCTTT,CASSGQSEAFF
TRBV27,NA,TRBD2,TRBJ2-1,TGTGCCAGCAGTTTAGTAGCTAGCGGGAGTGGAAATGAGCAGTTCTTC,CASSLVASGSGNEQFF
TRBV6-1,NA,NA,TRBJ1-1,TGTGCCAGCTGGTCGAGGTACACTGAAGCTTTCTTT,CASWSRYTEAFF
TRBV20-1,NA,NA,TRBJ2-7,TGCAGTGCCCACCGGGACTACGAGCAGTACTTC,CSAHRDYEQYF
TRBV4-1,NA,NA,TRBJ1-3,TGCGCCAGCAGCCAAGAGACAGAGACCCCACGAAACACCATATATTTT,CASSQETETPRNTIYF
TRBV5-1,NA,NA,TRBJ1-4,TGCGCCAGCAGCTTGTTGGCGGCGGCTGACGAAAAACTGTTTTTT,CASSLLAAADEKLFF
TRBV11-2,NA,NA,TRBJ1-1,TGTGCCAGCAGCTTAGCTCTAGGCCCGAACACTGAAGCTTTCTTT,CASSLALGPNTEAFF
TRBV5-1,NA,TRBD2,TRBJ2-5,TGCGCCAGCAGCCTCACACTAGCGCAAGAGACCCAGTACTTC,CASSLTLAQETQYF
TRBV29-1,once,TRBD2,TRBJ2-5,TGCAGCGCTGGGGCTAGCGGGAGGAGAGAGACCCAGTACTTC,CSAGASGRRETQYF
TRBV6-5,NA,NA,TRBJ2-7,TGTGCCAGCAGGGCTACCTTTACCTACGAGCAGTACTTC,CASRATFTYEQYF
TRBV6-1,NA,TRBD1,TRBJ2-7,TGTGCCAGCCGGCGCGACAGGGAGTCATCCTACGAGCAGTACTTC,CASRRDRESSYEQYF
TRBV6-1,NA,TRBD1,TRBJ1-1,TGTGCCAGCAGTGAGTCAGGGGGCGCCGGGGCTTTCTTT,CASSESGGAGAFF
TRBV6-1,NA,NA,TRBJ2-3,TGTGCCAGCGACCAGACAGATACGCAGTATTTT,CASDQTDTQYF
TRBV7-6,NA,NA,TRBJ2-2,TGTGCCAGCAGCTTAAATCAGGGGTCGATCACCGGGGAGCTGTTTTTT,CASSLNQGSITGELFF
TRBV28,NA,TRBD1,TRBJ2-2,TGTGCCAGTGAAGGACAGGGGGCGACGAACACCGGGGAGCTGTTTTTT,CASEGQGATNTGELFF
TRBV2,NA,NA,TRBJ2-3,TGTGCCAGCCGGCGGGACGATATGTTTCATACGCAGTATTTT,CASRRDDMFHTQYF
TRBV5-1,few,NA,TRBJ1-3,TGCGCCAGCAGCGAAGGGGGCTCTGGAAACACCATATATTTT,CASSEGGSGNTIYF
TRBV18,NA,TRBD1,TRBJ2-2,TGTGCCAGCTCAGACCGGGACAGGAGAACCACCGGGGAGCTGTTTTTT,CASSDRDRRTTGELFF
TRBV15,NA,NA,TRBJ1-3,TGTGCCACCAGTCGAGGACCCCTGAGCTCTGGAAACACCATATATTTT,CATSRGPLSSGNTIYF
TRBV30,NA,NA,TRBJ2-2,TGTGCCTGGAGTCCAGGGCCGTCGCGCACCGGGGAGCTGTTTTTT,CAWSPGPSRTGELFF
TRBV5-1,few,TRBD2,TRBJ2-1,TGCGCCAGCAGCTTCGGACTAGCGGGGGGCGGGCAGTTCTTC,CASSFGLAGGGQFF
TRBV27,NA,NA,TRBJ2-2,TGTGCCAGCAGTAAGAACACCGGGGAGCTGTTTTTT,CASSKNTGELFF
TRBV30,NA,TRBD1,TRBJ1-5,TGTGCCTGGACCCCGACAGGGGAGGCTCCTCGTATGAATCAGCCCCAGCATTTT,CAWTPTGEAPRMNQPQHF
TRBV28,NA,NA,TRBJ1-2,TGTGCCACCGAGGGGGGGGCTAGGGGCTACACCTTC,CATEGGARGYTF
TRBV4-1,few,NA,TRBJ2-1,TGCGCCAGCAGCCGAGACAATGAGCAGTTCTTC,CASSRDNEQFF
TRBV18,NA,TRBD1,TRBJ1-1,TGTGCCAGCTCACCGGGACAGGGTAATCCTGAAGCTTTCTTT,CASSPGQGNPEAFF
TRBV6-1,few,TRBD1,TRBJ1-3,TGTGCCAGCAGGGGACAGGGGTTTTCTGGAAACACCATATATTTT,CASRGQGFSGNTIYF
TRBV6-6,NA,NA,TRBJ1-5,TGTGCCAGCAGGATCCTTGAGGGAGGTCAGCCCCAGCATTTT,CASRILEGGQPQHF
TRBV19,NA,NA,TRBJ1-2,TGTGCCAGTAGTATAAATCGCGGGTCTGGCTACACCTTC,CASSINRGSGYTF
TRBV19,NA,NA,TRBJ2-6,TGTGCCAGTAGTATAGATCTTGGGAGCTCTGGGGCCAACGTCCTGACTTTC,CASSIDLGSSGANVLTF
TRBV27,NA,TRBD1,TRBJ1-2,TGTGCCAGCAGGCGGGACAGGGACTATGGCTACACCTTC,CASRRDRDYGYTF